Listed below are T cell receptor beta chains from one sample, sequenced in a study of cytomegalovirus exposure and HLA in healthy donors. Profiling relied on immunoSEQ multiplex PCR, and the TCRdb table lists in-frame clones only, not all of them. The table includes 150,000 to 200,000 clones, around 77% detected once. The sample taken for sequencing was PBMCs. All receptors derive from a man aged 25-40 years in good health and CMV-seronegative. CDR3s include the opening cysteine and the closing phenylalanine or tryptophan. Fields, in order: D gene, V gene, CDR3 length, J gene, CDR3 protein. The D gene is left open where the match is weak.

TRBD1	TRBV5-1	14	TRBJ1-2	CASSSPDRGDGYTF
NA	TRBV5-1	13	TRBJ2-5	CASSSSYQETQYF
NA	TRBV2	16	TRBJ1-2	CASSASPLQTGPGYTF
NA	TRBV15	14	TRBJ2-1	CATRPTEIYNEQFF
NA	TRBV29-1	13	TRBJ1-1	CSVVRGANTEAFF
TRBD1	TRBV9	14	TRBJ2-7	CASSAGTGGYEQYF
NA	TRBV18	14	TRBJ2-7	CASSIVGVSGEQYF
TRBD1	TRBV19	13	TRBJ2-7	CASSPGGTYEQYF
NA	TRBV28	17	TRBJ2-1	CASSLFEVASVYNEQFF
TRBD2	TRBV19	18	TRBJ2-4	CASSIERKAGGPRDIQYF
TRBD1	TRBV19	18	TRBJ1-5	CASSYEPKRGRFDQPQHF
NA	TRBV4-1	14	TRBJ1-2	CASRDYTRTSGYTF
TRBD1	TRBV6-5	12	TRBJ2-5	CASSPGQGPQYF
NA	TRBV5-1	16	TRBJ2-1	CASSLFAESSYNEQFF
TRBD2	TRBV6-5	14	TRBJ2-7	CASRGSGGFYEQYF
TRBD1	TRBV28	17	TRBJ1-1	CASSPGGTGAGGTEAFF
TRBD2	TRBV4-1	18	TRBJ2-3	CASSLRDGSGRAYDTQYF
NA	TRBV6-5	14	TRBJ2-1	CASGATRSLHEQFF
TRBD1	TRBV5-1	15	TRBJ1-4	CASSLIQGANEKLFF
TRBD1	TRBV6-1	15	TRBJ2-1	CASSIPGQGHNEQFF
TRBD1	TRBV28	14	TRBJ1-4	CASSLTGVNEKLFF
NA	TRBV7-6	13	TRBJ2-1	CASSPPGGLIWVF
TRBD2	TRBV29-1	14	TRBJ2-3	CSVVRAGGGDTQYF
NA	TRBV28	13	TRBJ1-2	CASSLPGHYGYTF
TRBD2	TRBV6-5	13	TRBJ2-1	CASRRLAVNEQFF
NA	TRBV4-2	14	TRBJ2-1	CASSQGRLYNEQFF
TRBD2	TRBV7-9	15	TRBJ2-1	CASGKAGSSYNEQFF
NA	TRBV19	13	TRBJ1-2	CAIQGRIDYGYTF
TRBD2	TRBV4-1	16	TRBJ2-2	CASSPYSGRNTGELFF
NA	TRBV10-3	16	TRBJ2-7	CAISESLASYSYEQYF
TRBD1	TRBV15	18	TRBJ1-5	CATSAETGGYVGNQPQHF
TRBD2	TRBV7-6	16	TRBJ2-3	CASSLGSGGGTDTQYF
TRBD2	TRBV6-5	12	TRBJ2-7	CASSRKGGEQYF
NA	TRBV18	14	TRBJ1-2	CASSPPGGGYGYTF
NA	TRBV13	12	TRBJ2-1	CASSLELDEQFF
NA	TRBV9	14	TRBJ2-3	CASSVVGSTDTQYF